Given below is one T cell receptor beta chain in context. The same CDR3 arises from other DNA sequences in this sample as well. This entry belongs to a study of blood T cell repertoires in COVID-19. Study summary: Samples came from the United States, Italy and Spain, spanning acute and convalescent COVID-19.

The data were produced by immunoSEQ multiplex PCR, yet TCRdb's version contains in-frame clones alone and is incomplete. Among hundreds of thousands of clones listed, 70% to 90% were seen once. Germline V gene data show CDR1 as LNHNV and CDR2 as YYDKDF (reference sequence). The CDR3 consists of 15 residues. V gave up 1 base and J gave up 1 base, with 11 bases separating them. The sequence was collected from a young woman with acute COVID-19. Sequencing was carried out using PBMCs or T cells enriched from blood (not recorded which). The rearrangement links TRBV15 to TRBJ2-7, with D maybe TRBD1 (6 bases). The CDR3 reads CATSRGRGPSYEQYF. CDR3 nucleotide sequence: TGTGCCACCAGCAGAGGCAGGGGACCATCCTACGAGCAGTACTTC.